This T cell receptor beta chain was retrieved from a study of T cells after yellow fever vaccination. The study, taken as a whole, reports: Compared with primary, the secondary response was weaker and peaked at day 5, not 15. Subsequent to the booster, the majority of primary-vaccination clones reappeared (96% CD4, 85% to 90% CD8).

TCR cDNA, made by 5'RACE template switching, carried an added universal primer site and UMIs. From the 5' RACE reads, TCRdb called clonotypes with MiXCR, one entry per CDR3 protein. In the table there are more than 300,000 distinct CDR3 sequences, about 4.5% of which are singletons. At least ten counts were recorded for this clonotype. What it binds is unknown. This CDR3 has 17 amino acids. Trimming shortened V by 0 bases and J by 6 bases, and 19 bases separated the two germline ends. Germline V gene data show CDR1 as LGHNA and CDR2 as YSLEER. The source is a young man who received the YFV17D yellow fever vaccine. The starting material was PBMCs, obtained 15 days after the yellow fever booster vaccination. V and J are TRBV4-3 and TRBJ2-3; D might be TRBD2 (5 bases). In nucleotides, the CDR3 is TGCGCCAGCAGCCAAGATCCGCCCGGGGTGGTCGGTGATACGCAGTATTTT. Translation gives CASSQDPPGVVGDTQYF.